This T cell receptor (beta chain) was captured in a study of identical twins. The germline V gene encodes CDR1 MGHRA and CDR2 YSYEKL. The CDR3 runs to 17 residues. V was pared by 4 bases and J by 5 bases, with 9 bases of the junction left unmatched. Findings and limits, study-wide: A partial confounding effect on zero-insertion analyses could come from invariant MAIT and iNKT cells.

In regard to this clonotype: Its specificity is not known.

MiXCR, run by TCRdb on the 5' RACE reads, gives a single entry per CDR3 protein. Counted here are some 320,000 distinct CDR3 sequences, 9% to 15% occurring once; the ten biggest clones make up approximately 7.6%. The same specimen was also included in a second study, on yellow fever vaccine responses in identical twins. In that study: Reported findings indicate that twins' vaccine T cell responses seemed partially convergent, partially personalized.

Sequenced input: CD8+ T cells sorted from blood. The chain uses TRBV4-1 and TRBJ2-5, with 14 bases fitting TRBD2. The TCR comes from a woman between 18 and 29 years old in good health. In DNA form, the CDR3 reads TGCGCCAGCAGCCCGAGACTAGCGGGAGGGCCTGAGGAGACCCAGTACTTC. Its translation is CASSPRLAGGPEETQYF.